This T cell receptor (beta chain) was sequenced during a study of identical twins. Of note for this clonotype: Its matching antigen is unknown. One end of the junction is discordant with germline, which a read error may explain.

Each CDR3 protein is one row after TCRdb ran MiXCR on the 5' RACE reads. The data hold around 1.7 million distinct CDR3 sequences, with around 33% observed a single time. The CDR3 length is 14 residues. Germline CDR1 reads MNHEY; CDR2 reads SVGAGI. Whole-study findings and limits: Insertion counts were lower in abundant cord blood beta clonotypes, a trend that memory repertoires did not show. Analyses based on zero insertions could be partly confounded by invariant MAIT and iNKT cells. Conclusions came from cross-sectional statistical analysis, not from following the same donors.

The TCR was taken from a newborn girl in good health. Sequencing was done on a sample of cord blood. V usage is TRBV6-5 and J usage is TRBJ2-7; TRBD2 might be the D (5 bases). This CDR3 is CAGSGGLKNHEQYF. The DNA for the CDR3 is TGTGCCGGCAGTGGAGGACTGAAAAACCACGAGCAGTACTTC.